The rows below give T cell receptor beta chains drawn from one sample of a study of T cell changes during pregnancy in multiple sclerosis. Some clones are missing from TCRdb's copy, which holds only in-frame ones; the method was immunoSEQ multiplex PCR. The data contain approximately 53,000 clones, 90% to 95% of them singletons. The source material was CD4+ T cells from peripheral blood mononuclear cells, sampled before pregnancy. The receptors derive from a female donor with multiple sclerosis, enrolled in a pregnancy study. CDR3s include the opening cysteine and the closing phenylalanine or tryptophan. A D gene is named only where the DNA matches it firmly. Rows give clone size only sometimes, using once, few, many, or a class for an expanded clone.

clone_size	d_call	v_call	j_call	cdr3_nt	cdr3_aa
.	TRBD2	TRBV7-9	TRBJ2-7	TGTGCCAGCAGCTTAGCTCTGACTAGCGGAAGCAGCTCCTACGAGCAGTACTTC	CASSLALTSGSSSYEQYF
.	.	TRBV29-1	TRBJ2-7	TGCAGCGCCTCATATGGCGCTAGAGAGCAGTACTTC	CSASYGAREQYF
.	.	TRBV6-1	TRBJ1-4	TGTGCCAGCAGTGAAGAGGCGGGATCTAATGAAAAACTGTTTTTT	CASSEEAGSNEKLFF
.	TRBD1	TRBV2	TRBJ2-1	TGTGCCAGCAGACGGACAGGTAATGAGCAGTTCTTC	CASRRTGNEQFF
.	.	TRBV11-2	TRBJ2-3	TGTGCCAGCAGCTTACGAGTCGTTGTGAGCACAGATACGCAGTATTTT	CASSLRVVVSTDTQYF
.	TRBD2	TRBV7-8	TRBJ2-3	TGTGCCAGCAGCACCTCCGAAGGACTAGCGGGAAGCACAGATACGCAGTATTTT	CASSTSEGLAGSTDTQYF
.	TRBD1	TRBV7-9	TRBJ1-3	TGTGCCAGCAGCTCGACAGGGGGACTCGGAAACACCATATATTTT	CASSSTGGLGNTIYF
.	.	TRBV29-1	TRBJ2-7	TGCAGCGTTTTGTCGGGTTCCTACGAGCAGTACTTC	CSVLSGSYEQYF
.	TRBD2	TRBV7-2	TRBJ2-1	TGTGCCAGCAGTCTCGGACTAGGGCAGTTCTTC	CASSLGLGQFF
.	TRBD1	TRBV28	TRBJ1-2	TGTGCCAGCAGTCGACAGGGGGAACGTGGCTACACCTTC	CASSRQGERGYTF
.	.	TRBV5-1	TRBJ2-6	TGCGCCAGCAGCTTGGGGGGGCCTGGGGCCAACGTCCTGACTTTC	CASSLGGPGANVLTF
.	.	TRBV7-3	TRBJ2-3	TGTGCCAGCAGCGGAACGGGGAGGAGCACAGATACGCAGTATTTT	CASSGTGRSTDTQYF
.	.	TRBV10-2	TRBJ1-2	TGCGCCAGCCGTCCCACAGATTTCGGCTATGGCTACACCTTC	CASRPTDFGYGYTF
.	TRBD2	TRBV30	TRBJ2-1	TGTGCCTGGAGTGTAGCGGGAGATGACAATGAGCAGTTCTTC	CAWSVAGDDNEQFF
.	.	TRBV5-1	TRBJ2-7	TGCGCCAGCAGCTTAGAGGGAAGGGCGGGTCGGGAGCAGTACTTC	CASSLEGRAGREQYF
.	TRBD1	TRBV29-1	TRBJ2-5	TGCAGCGTTGAAACCGGGACAGGGAAAGAGACCCAGTACTTC	CSVETGTGKETQYF
.	.	TRBV5-4	TRBJ2-1	TGTGCCAGCAGCTTGGATACTCCGTCCTACAATGAGCAGTTCTTC	CASSLDTPSYNEQFF
.	TRBD1	TRBV7-2	TRBJ2-5	TGTGCCAGCGGCGGACGACAGGGGCTCCACCAAGAGACCCAGTACTTC	CASGGRQGLHQETQYF
.	.	TRBV28	TRBJ1-2	TGTGCCAGCAGTCTGGATACGAGACTACTCTATGGCTACACCTTC	CASSLDTRLLYGYTF
few	TRBD1	TRBV19	TRBJ2-2	TGTGCCAGTAGTATGAGGGGGCTCAAGAACACCGGGGAGCTGTTTTTT	CASSMRGLKNTGELFF
.	TRBD1	TRBV4-1	TRBJ1-5	TGCGCCAGCAGTCAAGGGACAGGGGCGGGTCAGCCCCAGCATTTT	CASSQGTGAGQPQHF
.	TRBD1	TRBV11-2	TRBJ1-1	TGTGCCAGCAGCTTAGGGACAGGGGAAGCTTTCTTT	CASSLGTGEAFF
.	TRBD1	TRBV15	TRBJ1-5	TGTGCCACCAGCATGGAGACAGGGGTCAATCAGCCCCAGCATTTT	CATSMETGVNQPQHF
.	TRBD1	TRBV4-1	TRBJ1-1	TGCGCCAGCAGCCAAGTAGGGACAGGGACCACTGAAGCTTTCTTT	CASSQVGTGTTEAFF
.	.	TRBV5-1	TRBJ2-5	TGCGCCAGCAGATCTACAGGCCCTCTCCAAGAGACCCAGTACTTC	CASRSTGPLQETQYF
.	.	TRBV9	TRBJ2-1	TGTGCCAGCAGCGTAGTTAATAACCTAAACAATGAGCAGTTCTTC	CASSVVNNLNNEQFF
.	TRBD1	TRBV19	TRBJ1-5	TGTGCCAGTAGTGGACGGGACAGGGGAGCGAGGGGCAATCAGCCCCAGCATTTT	CASSGRDRGARGNQPQHF
.	TRBD1	TRBV5-1	TRBJ1-1	TGCGCCAGCAGCTTTTACAAAGACAGGGCTATTGAAGCTTTCTTT	CASSFYKDRAIEAFF
.	TRBD1	TRBV10-1	TRBJ2-1	TGCGCCAGCAGTCCCGGGACAGGGGGTTCCTACAATGAGCAGTTCTTC	CASSPGTGGSYNEQFF
.	.	TRBV6-1	TRBJ1-5	TGTGCCAGCAGTGAAGCGCGCAGGGCCAAGCAGCCCCAGCATTTT	CASSEARRAKQPQHF
.	.	TRBV5-1	TRBJ1-1	TGCGCCAGCAGCTCCGACATGGTTGGGACTGAAGCTTTCTTT	CASSSDMVGTEAFF
.	TRBD2	TRBV7-8	TRBJ2-7	TGTGCCAGCAGCTTGGGACTAGCGGGGGTCGCGGCCTACGAGCAGTACTTC	CASSLGLAGVAAYEQYF
.	TRBD2	TRBV5-1	TRBJ2-5	TGCGCCAGCGCTTCCGGGGGGGTAGGGCAAGAGACCCAGTACTTC	CASASGGVGQETQYF
once	TRBD2	TRBV5-6	TRBJ2-2	TGTGCCAGCAGCCCGGGACTAGCGGGGCTGAACACCGGGGAGCTGTTTTTT	CASSPGLAGLNTGELFF
.	.	TRBV29-1	TRBJ1-1	TGCAGCGTTGGGTACGGACAGGAAGCTTTCTTT	CSVGYGQEAFF
.	.	TRBV7-9	TRBJ1-2	TGTGCCAGCAGCTTAGGGAATCAAACGTCGAGGGGCTACACCTTC	CASSLGNQTSRGYTF
few	TRBD2	TRBV27	TRBJ2-1	TGTGCCAGCAGTCGCCAGACTAGCGCCGATGAGCAGTTCTTC	CASSRQTSADEQFF
once	.	TRBV5-6	TRBJ2-2	TGTGCCAGCAGCTTGGGAGGGTCGAACACCGGGGAGCTGTTTTTT	CASSLGGSNTGELFF
.	.	TRBV2	TRBJ1-1	TGTGCCAGCAGTGCCGGGGGTACCGCGAACACTGAAGCTTTCTTT	CASSAGGTANTEAFF
.	.	TRBV6-5	TRBJ2-1	TGTGCCAGCAGTTACTCGAGGCCAGGGTCAGGCAATGAGCAGTTCTTC	CASSYSRPGSGNEQFF
.	.	TRBV7-2	TRBJ2-7	TGTGCCAGCAGCTTTACAGGGAGCTCCTACGAGCAGTACTTC	CASSFTGSSYEQYF
.	TRBD2	TRBV7-2	TRBJ2-3	TGTGCCAGCAGTCGGGACTATCTCTCCACAGATACGCAGTATTTT	CASSRDYLSTDTQYF
.	.	TRBV7-2	TRBJ1-3	TGTGCCAGCAGCTTAAATATTCTATCTGGAAACACCATATATTTT	CASSLNILSGNTIYF
.	TRBD2	TRBV2	TRBJ2-7	TGTGCCAGCAGTGTCCGGACTAGCGGGACCTTTTCGGACGAGCAGTACTTC	CASSVRTSGTFSDEQYF
.	.	TRBV5-1	TRBJ1-1	TGCGCCAGCAGCTTGGCCGGGGGGGCGGCAGCTGAAGCTTTCTTT	CASSLAGGAAAEAFF
few	TRBD1	TRBV7-9	TRBJ2-7	TGTGCCAGCAGCCCATCGGACAGGGGGTGGGTCTACGAGCAGTACTTC	CASSPSDRGWVYEQYF
.	.	TRBV6-1	TRBJ2-7	TGTGCCAGCAGTGATATCCGGGGGTCCTACGAGCAGTACTTC	CASSDIRGSYEQYF
.	.	TRBV5-5	TRBJ1-1	TGTGCCAGCAGCTTGGCCGTGAACACTGAAGCTTTCTTT	CASSLAVNTEAFF
.	TRBD1	TRBV6-1	TRBJ2-5	TGTGCCAGCAGGGACCGGGACAGAGTACAAGAGACCCAGTACTTC	CASRDRDRVQETQYF
.	TRBD2	TRBV5-1	TRBJ2-5	TGCGCCAGCAGCTTTGTAGCGGGGTTCGAGACCCAGTACTTC	CASSFVAGFETQYF
.	.	TRBV20-1	TRBJ1-1	TGCAGTGCTAGCCATCAGGGGAAAGCTTTCTTT	CSASHQGKAFF
.	.	TRBV19	TRBJ1-2	TGTGCCAGTACCACCGGACAGACCTATGGCTACACCTTC	CASTTGQTYGYTF